This TCR beta chain was observed in a study of OX40 agonist ivuxolimab in advanced cancers. Clones were sequenced by immunoSEQ multiplex PCR, and TCRdb holds only the in-frame ones, with some missing. The sample holds around 65,000 clones, around nine tenths seen once. This sequence originates from an adult with an advanced solid tumor such as melanoma, head and neck, liver or kidney cancer. This sample comprised CD4+ or CD8+ T cells sorted from blood, obtained in a trial of the OX40 agonist ivuxolimab.

This CDR3 reads CASSWGTGELFF. In DNA form, the CDR3 reads TGTGCCAGCAGTTGGGGGACCGGGGAGCTGTTTTTT. The chain joins TRBV27 to TRBJ2-2, with D tentatively TRBD1 or TRBD2 (5 bases each). Germline V CDR1 and CDR2: MNHEY, SMNVEV (reference sequence). V dropped 4 bases and J dropped 5 bases, with 5 bases sitting between them. The CDR3 covers 12 residues.